This T cell receptor beta chain was retrieved from a study of blood T cell repertoires in COVID-19. About the research overall: Samples came from the United States, Italy and Spain, spanning acute and convalescent COVID-19. PBMCs, B-cell-depleted T cells, or T cells were the source of the cDNA or gDNA that made up the material.

This clone was recorded a few times. Per germline, CDR1 SGHDT and CDR2 YYEEEE. CDR3 length: 13 residues. V dropped 4 bases and J dropped 8 bases, with 15 bases sitting between them. Clinical history as reported by participants underpinned cohort assignment. Recovered participants had two consecutive negative NP/OP PCR tests, healthcare professional clearance, or symptom resolution. Assay used: immunoSEQ multiplex PCR; TCRdb lists only in-frame clones, some missing. The table lists 160,000 or so clones, 80% of them singletons, with around 3.7% in the top ten. This TCR came from a woman aged 55 to 70 who had recovered from COVID-19. This sequence joins TRBV5-6 and TRBJ1-2; D is ambiguous. The sequencing sample was made of PBMCs or T cells enriched from blood (not recorded which). In DNA form, the CDR3 reads TGTGCCAGCAGCCCCGGACCACTAGAAGGCTACACCTTC. Its translation is CASSPGPLEGYTF.